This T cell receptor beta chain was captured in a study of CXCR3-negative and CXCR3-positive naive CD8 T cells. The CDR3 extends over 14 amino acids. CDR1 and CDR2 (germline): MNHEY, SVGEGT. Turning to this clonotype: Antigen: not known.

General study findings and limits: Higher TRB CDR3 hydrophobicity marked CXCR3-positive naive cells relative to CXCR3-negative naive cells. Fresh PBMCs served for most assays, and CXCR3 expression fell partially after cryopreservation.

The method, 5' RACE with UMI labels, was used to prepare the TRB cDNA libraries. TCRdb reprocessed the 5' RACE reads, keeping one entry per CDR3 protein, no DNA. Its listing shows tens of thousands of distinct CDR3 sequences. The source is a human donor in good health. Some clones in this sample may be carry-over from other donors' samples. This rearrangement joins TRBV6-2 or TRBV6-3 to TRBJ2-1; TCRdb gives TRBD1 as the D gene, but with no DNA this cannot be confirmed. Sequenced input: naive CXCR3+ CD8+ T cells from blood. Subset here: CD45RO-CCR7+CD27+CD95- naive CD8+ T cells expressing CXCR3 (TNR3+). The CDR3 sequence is CASSKGGDYNEQFF.